In this sample, the clone carrying this T cell receptor (beta chain) turned up many times. This entry comes from a study of regulatory T cells in long-lasting Graves disease. Investigators prepared the TCR beta libraries by applying iRepertoire HTBI primers and Arm-PCR of CDR3 regions. A single record per CDR3 protein comes from TCRdb applying MiXCR to the multiplex PCR reads. The sample has roughly 430,000 distinct CDR3 sequences; about a sixth are singletons. Time point noted: newly diagnosed GD, antithyroid drugs for less than 3 months. From RNA extracted from PBMCs, the TCR library was made. CDR1 DFQATT and CDR2 SNEGSKA come from the germline V gene (reference sequence). This CDR3 is 8 amino acids long. The V gene lost 4 bases and the J gene lost 10 bases, with 4 bases spanning the gap. This sample also appeared in a second study, on T cells in Graves' hyperthyroidism and ophthalmopathy. From that study: When the TCR CDR3 underwent first-round RT-PCR, the HTBI primer set was used.

This sequence originates from a woman aged 25 to 39 with Graves disease. This sample comprised peripheral blood mononuclear cells (PBMCs), obtained at new diagnosis, from a patient treated with antithyroid drugs. The gene calls are TRBV20-1 and TRBJ1-1; D unresolved. The CDR3 bases are TGCAGTGCTAAGGGAGCTTTCTTT. This gives the protein CSAKGAFF.